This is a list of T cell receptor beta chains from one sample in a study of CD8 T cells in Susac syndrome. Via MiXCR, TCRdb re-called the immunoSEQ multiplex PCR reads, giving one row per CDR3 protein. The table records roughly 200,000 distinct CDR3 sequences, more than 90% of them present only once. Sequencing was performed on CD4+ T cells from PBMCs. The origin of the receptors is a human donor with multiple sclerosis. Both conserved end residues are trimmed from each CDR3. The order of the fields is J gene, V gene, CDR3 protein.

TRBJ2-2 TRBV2 ASSFFPLQSSQNTGELF
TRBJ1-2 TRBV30 AWSQTGYGYT
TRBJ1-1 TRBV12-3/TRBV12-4 ASRPQMNTEAF
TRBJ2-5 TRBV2 ASSERSGGAETQY
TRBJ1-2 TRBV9 ASSVDNSYGYT
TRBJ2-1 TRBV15 ATSRDSWGSNEQF
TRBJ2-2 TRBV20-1 SARDRGLPGAGELF
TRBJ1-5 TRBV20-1 SARMAEGSQPQH
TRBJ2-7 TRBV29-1 SVAAGWDEQY
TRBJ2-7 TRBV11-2 ASSFDPREQY
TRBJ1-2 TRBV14 ASSQTAGQGMRNYGYT
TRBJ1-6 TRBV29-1 SVEDGLGGPLH
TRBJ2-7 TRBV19 ASSSGNYEQY
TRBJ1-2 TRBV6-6 ASSSQGAQGYT
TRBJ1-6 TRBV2 ASTAHRENSPLH
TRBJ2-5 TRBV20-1 SASLARGGERETQY
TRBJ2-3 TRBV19 ASSNLRESTDTQY
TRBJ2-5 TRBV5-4 ASSPGRGALDTQY
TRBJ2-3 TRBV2 ASSLRDRASDTQY
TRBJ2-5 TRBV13 ASSSAPGAGPKETQY